This TCR beta chain derives from a study of CD8 T cells in ankylosing spondylitis. TCRdb fed the 5' RACE reads into MiXCR, producing one record per CDR3 protein. Of 240,000 or so distinct CDR3 sequences detected, around 7.8% appear once; the ten largest clones hold about 6.8%. V was cut by 6 bases and J by 0 bases, with 14 bases left in between. This CDR3 contains 15 residues. Germline lookup yields CDR1 MNHEY and CDR2 SVGEGT. Whole-study findings and limits: In ankylosing spondylitis blood, a motif of roughly eight highly homologous TCR beta variants appeared characteristic. A subset of motif variants has previously been described in the synovial fluid and blood of reactive arthritis.

A remark on this clonotype: Antigen unknown.

The chain uses TRBV6-2 or TRBV6-3 and TRBJ2-5, with unresolved D. This TCR was recovered from a male donor with ankylosing spondylitis or in good health (not recorded which). Input material: blood, either unsorted or a sorted T cell fraction (not recorded which). This CDR3 reads CASRVRPEDQETQYF. CDR3 in DNA: TGTGCCAGCAGAGTTAGGCCCGAGGACCAAGAGACCCAGTACTTC.